These T cell receptor beta chains were read from a single sample in a study of blood T cells in healthy people across ages. TCRdb analysed the 5' RACE reads with MiXCR anew, one entry per CDR3 protein. The sample records some 1,800,000 distinct CDR3 sequences, around 40% being singletons. The source material was blood. These receptors were obtained from a human donor in good health. Each CDR3 is given with its conserved first and last residue. D genes are given only for firm matches. Some rows mark clone size as missing; the rest say once, few, many or name a class of expanded clone.

J | size | V | D | DNA | CDR3
TRBJ1-3 | few | TRBV9 | - | TGTGCCAGCAGCGTAGACCCCTCAGGGGGAAACACCATATATTTT | CASSVDPSGGNTIYF
TRBJ1-6 | - | TRBV20-1 | - | TGCAGTGCTAGAGGGGGGGCGCGGAATTCACCCCTCCACTTT | CSARGGARNSPLHF
TRBJ2-3 | - | TRBV27 | - | TGTGCCAGCAGTTTTGGGGGCCCGGGAAGCACAGATACGCAGTATTTT | CASSFGGPGSTDTQYF
TRBJ1-2 | few | TRBV28 | - | TGTGCCAGCAGCGAAGAGGGAAAAGGCTACACCTTC | CASSEEGKGYTF
TRBJ2-6 | few | TRBV7-9 | - | TGTGCCAGCAGCTTAGCGGTGGGGATTGTCTCTGGGGCCAACGTCCTGACTTTC | CASSLAVGIVSGANVLTF
TRBJ2-1 | - | TRBV4-2 | TRBD2 | TGTGCCAGCAGCCGGACTGAAACCGGGACTAGTTGCTACAATGAGCAGTTCTTC | CASSRTETGTSCYNEQFF
TRBJ2-1 | - | TRBV20-1 | TRBD2 | TGCAGTGTTAGCGGGAGGTACAATGAGCAGTTCTTC | CSVSGRYNEQFF
TRBJ1-1 | - | TRBV20-1 | - | TGCAGTGCGTACGAACGGTTAGGGACTGAAGCTTTCTTT | CSAYERLGTEAFF
TRBJ2-2 | few | TRBV5-5 | - | TGTGCCAGCAGCTCGGATCGACAGGTTCCATGGGAGCTGTTTTTT | CASSSDRQVPWELFF
TRBJ2-7 | many | TRBV6-1 | - | TGTGCCAGCAGTGTTCCAGATGACTACTACGAGCAGTACTTC | CASSVPDDYYEQYF
TRBJ1-2 | once | TRBV20-1 | - | TGCAGTGCTAGAGATGGCGGGGGCTACACCTTC | CSARDGGGYTF
TRBJ2-7 | few | TRBV7-2 | - | TGTGCCAGCAGCTTACGAATGGCTGAGAACGAGCAGTACTTC | CASSLRMAENEQYF
TRBJ1-1 | - | TRBV7-9 | - | TGTGCCAGCAGCTTATGGGAGTCTGAAGCTTTCTTT | CASSLWESEAFF
TRBJ2-1 | - | TRBV4-1 | TRBD2 | TGCGCCAGCAGCCAAGCGCGACTAGCGGGCAATGAGCAGTTCTTC | CASSQARLAGNEQFF
TRBJ2-1 | - | TRBV7-3 | TRBD2 | TGTGCCAGCAGCTTACTAGCGGGGACCGGCGATGAGCAGTTCTTC | CASSLLAGTGDEQFF
TRBJ2-3 | - | TRBV4-3 | - | TGCGCCAGCAGCCAAGATATCACGATCACAGATACGCAGTATTTT | CASSQDITITDTQYF
TRBJ2-3 | - | TRBV24-1 | TRBD2 | TGTGCCACCAGGCCGGGACTAGAGACAGATACGCAGTATTTT | CATRPGLETDTQYF
TRBJ1-6 | - | TRBV7-9 | - | TGTGCCAGCACCATCACAGAGCTTAATTCACCCCTCCACTTT | CASTITELNSPLHF
TRBJ2-7 | - | TRBV4-3 | - | TGCGCCAGCAGCCTAAAGACAGGGAGGGACGAGCAGTACTTC | CASSLKTGRDEQYF
TRBJ2-3 | - | TRBV7-9 | - | TGTGCCAGCAGCTTAATGACAGAGGAAAATACGCAGTATTTT | CASSLMTEENTQYF
TRBJ2-3 | - | TRBV7-3 | TRBD2 | TGTGCCAGCAGCTCTATTGGGGGGGTGACAGATACGCAGTATTTT | CASSSIGGVTDTQYF
TRBJ2-1 | - | TRBV6-5 | TRBD1 | TGTGCCAGCAGGGGGACAGGGGGGCTTCAATACAATGAGCAGTTCTTC | CASRGTGGLQYNEQFF
TRBJ1-4 | few | TRBV4-2 | TRBD1 | TGTGCCAGCAGCCAAGGTCGGACAGGGGATTTCGAAAAACTGTTTTTT | CASSQGRTGDFEKLFF
TRBJ2-1 | few | TRBV4-1 | - | TGCGCCAGCAGCCAAGACCGAGAAAATGAGCAGTTCTTC | CASSQDRENEQFF
TRBJ1-1 | few | TRBV29-1 | - | TGCAGCGTTGAGTCACCCGAAGCTTTCTTT | CSVESPEAFF
TRBJ2-7 | - | TRBV28 | - | TGTGCCAGCAGACCTAGACTAGTAGGCGAGCAGTACTTC | CASRPRLVGEQYF
TRBJ2-1 | - | TRBV5-1 | - | TGCGCCAGCAGCCCCGGTGGGGCCGACCAAGGTTACAATGAGCAGTTCTTC | CASSPGGADQGYNEQFF
TRBJ2-1 | - | TRBV7-9 | TRBD1 | TGTGCCAGCAGCTTAGATGAGGGGGCGAAGACGTTCTTC | CASSLDEGAKTFF
TRBJ1-1 | - | TRBV7-9 | TRBD1 | TGTGCCAGCAGCTTATGGGTGTCAGGGGGCATGACTGAAGCTTTCTTT | CASSLWVSGGMTEAFF
TRBJ2-7 | - | TRBV28 | - | TGTGCCAGCAGTTCTCGGGCAGTGGGACTGGTCGAGCAGTACTTC | CASSSRAVGLVEQYF
TRBJ2-5 | few | TRBV28 | - | TGTGCCAGCAGTGGTGCAGCAGGGGAGACCCAGTACTTC | CASSGAAGETQYF
TRBJ2-5 | few | TRBV20-1 | - | TGCAGTGCTAGAGACTTCCCCCCGAAGACCCAGTACTTC | CSARDFPPKTQYF
TRBJ2-6 | few | TRBV5-1 | - | TGCGCCAGCAGCCCGGCGGCCGGATCTGGGGCCAACGTCCTGACTTTC | CASSPAAGSGANVLTF
TRBJ2-5 | - | TRBV12-3/TRBV12-4 | - | TGTGCCAGCAGTTTAAGGAGGCATGCGGGGGCTGGGGAGACCCAGTACTTC | CASSLRRHAGAGETQYF
TRBJ1-1 | few | TRBV12-3/TRBV12-4 | - | TGTGCCAGCAGCGTGGCAGGGATATCGGCTTTCTTT | CASSVAGISAFF
TRBJ2-7 | - | TRBV5-1 | - | TGCGCCAGCAGCTTAGCAGGCCGAGACTACGAGCAGTACTTC | CASSLAGRDYEQYF
TRBJ2-7 | few | TRBV29-1 | TRBD1 | TGCAGCGTCGGACAGGGGGTAGACTACGAGCAGTACTTC | CSVGQGVDYEQYF
TRBJ2-3 | - | TRBV5-1 | TRBD2 | TGCGCCAGCAGTCCTAGCGGGGGTTCAAGGAGCACAGATACGCAGTATTTT | CASSPSGGSRSTDTQYF
TRBJ1-2 | once | TRBV15 | TRBD1 | TGTGCCACCAGCAGGCCACCGGGACAGGGTATTATCTATTATGGCTACACCTTC | CATSRPPGQGIIYYGYTF
TRBJ1-4 | few | TRBV7-9 | - | TGTGCCAGCAGCTCCCCGCTCGGGGGTGGGCTTGCAACTAATGAAAAACTGTTTTTT | CASSSPLGGGLATNEKLFF
TRBJ2-7 | - | TRBV19 | TRBD2 | TGTGCCAGTAGTATGACGGGAGGACTCTACGAGCAGTACTTC | CASSMTGGLYEQYF
TRBJ2-7 | - | TRBV14 | TRBD1 | TGTGCCAGCAGCCAACTCTTCAGGGGGAACTACGAGCAGTACTTC | CASSQLFRGNYEQYF
TRBJ2-1 | - | TRBV20-1 | - | TGCAGTGGGCTAGCAGGCTACAATGAGCAGTTCTTC | CSGLAGYNEQFF
TRBJ2-3 | - | TRBV4-3 | TRBD2 | TGCGCCAGCAGCCTGAGACTAGCGGGGACCCGATTCACCCTCACAGATACGCAGTATTTT | CASSLRLAGTRFTLTDTQYF
TRBJ1-6 | once | TRBV15 | - | TGTGCCACCAGCGGAAGGACAGAGATCAGCTCCTATAATTCACCCCTCCACTTT | CATSGRTEISSYNSPLHF
TRBJ2-7 | once | TRBV27 | - | TGTGCCAGCAGTTGCGGTTCCTCCTACGAGCAGTACTTC | CASSCGSSYEQYF
TRBJ2-3 | few | TRBV5-1 | TRBD2 | TGCGCCAGCAGAATCGGACTAGCCGGTGCAGATACGCAGTATTTT | CASRIGLAGADTQYF
TRBJ1-2 | - | TRBV18 | - | TGTGCCAGCTCACCCCGGGACGTTAAGGGCTACACCTTC | CASSPRDVKGYTF
TRBJ1-5 | many | TRBV5-1 | - | TGCGCCAGCAGCTCGGGGGTGAGCAATCAGCCCCAGCATTTT | CASSSGVSNQPQHF
TRBJ2-1 | few | TRBV12-3/TRBV12-4 | TRBD2 | TGTGCCAGCAGTTTTGGGGGAGGGCTCTCCTACAATGAGCAGTTCTTC | CASSFGGGLSYNEQFF
TRBJ2-1 | - | TRBV3-1 | TRBD1 | TGTGCCAGCAGCCTTCCGGGACAGGGAAGGAAAAGTGAGCAGTTCTTC | CASSLPGQGRKSEQFF
TRBJ1-3 | few | TRBV7-2 | TRBD1 | TGTGCCAGCAGCATACCGGGACAGGGAAACACCATATATTTT | CASSIPGQGNTIYF
TRBJ2-3 | - | TRBV9 | - | TGTGCCAGCAGCGTGGGTTTGACCTACACTAGCACAGATACGCAGTATTTT | CASSVGLTYTSTDTQYF
TRBJ2-7 | few | TRBV7-2 | - | TGTGCCAGCAGCCCACAGTTCAGCTCCTACGAGCAGTACTTC | CASSPQFSSYEQYF
TRBJ1-2 | - | TRBV2 | TRBD1 | TGTGCCGGACGGACAGGGGTAGTCTATGGCTACACCTTC | CAGRTGVVYGYTF